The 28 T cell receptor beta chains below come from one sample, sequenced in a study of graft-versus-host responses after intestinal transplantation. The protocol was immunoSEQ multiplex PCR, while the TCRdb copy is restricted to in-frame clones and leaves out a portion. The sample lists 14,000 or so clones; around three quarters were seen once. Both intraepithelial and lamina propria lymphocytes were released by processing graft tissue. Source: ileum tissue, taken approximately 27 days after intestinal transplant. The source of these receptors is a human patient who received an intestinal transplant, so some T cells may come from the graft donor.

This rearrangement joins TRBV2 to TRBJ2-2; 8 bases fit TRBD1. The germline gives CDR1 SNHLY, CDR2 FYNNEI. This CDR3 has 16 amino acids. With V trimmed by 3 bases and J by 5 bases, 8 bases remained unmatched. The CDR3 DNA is TGTGCCAGCAGTGATGCTCAGGGGGCGGGGACCGGGGAGCTGTTTTTT. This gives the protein CASSDAQGAGTGELFF.

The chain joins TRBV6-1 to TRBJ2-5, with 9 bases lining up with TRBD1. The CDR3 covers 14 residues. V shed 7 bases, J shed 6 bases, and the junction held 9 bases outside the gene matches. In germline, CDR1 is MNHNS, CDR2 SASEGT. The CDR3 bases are TGTGCCAGCAAAAGGGACAGGGATAAGCAGACCCAGTACTTC. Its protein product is CASKRDRDKQTQYF.

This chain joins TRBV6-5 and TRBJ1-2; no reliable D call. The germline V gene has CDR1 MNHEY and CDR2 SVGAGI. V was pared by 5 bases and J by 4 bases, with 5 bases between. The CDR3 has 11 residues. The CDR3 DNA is TGTGCCAGCAGTGGGAGCTATGGCTACACCTTC. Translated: CASSGSYGYTF.

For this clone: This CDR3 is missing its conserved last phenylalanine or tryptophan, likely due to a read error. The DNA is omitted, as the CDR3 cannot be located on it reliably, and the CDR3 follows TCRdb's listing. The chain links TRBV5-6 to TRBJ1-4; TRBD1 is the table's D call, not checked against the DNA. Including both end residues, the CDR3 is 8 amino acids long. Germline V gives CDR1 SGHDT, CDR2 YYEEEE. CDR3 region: CASSCDRI.

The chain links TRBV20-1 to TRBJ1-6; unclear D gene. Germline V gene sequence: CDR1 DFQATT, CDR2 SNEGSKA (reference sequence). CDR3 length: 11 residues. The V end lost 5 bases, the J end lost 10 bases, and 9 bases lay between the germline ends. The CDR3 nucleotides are TGCAGTGCTGGTTTGCTATCACCCCTCCACTTT. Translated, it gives CSAGLLSPLHF.

The CDR3 nucleotides are TGTGCCAGCAGCTCTGAATGGACAGGGGCGGAAAGTATGAACACTGAAGCTTTCTTT. It is translated as CASSSEWTGAESMNTEAFF. The chain employs TRBV7-6 and TRBJ1-1, with 9 positions matching TRBD1. V was pared by 4 bases and J by 0 bases, with 15 bases of the junction left unmatched. This CDR3 has 19 residues. Per the germline V gene, CDR1 is SGHVS and CDR2 is FNYEAQ.

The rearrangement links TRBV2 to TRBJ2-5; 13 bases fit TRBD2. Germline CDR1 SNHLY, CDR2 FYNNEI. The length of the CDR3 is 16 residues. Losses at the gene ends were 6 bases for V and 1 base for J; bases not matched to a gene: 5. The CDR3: CASSPRTSGSQETQYF. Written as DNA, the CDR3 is TGTGCCAGCAGCCCGAGGACTAGCGGGAGCCAAGAGACCCAGTACTTC.

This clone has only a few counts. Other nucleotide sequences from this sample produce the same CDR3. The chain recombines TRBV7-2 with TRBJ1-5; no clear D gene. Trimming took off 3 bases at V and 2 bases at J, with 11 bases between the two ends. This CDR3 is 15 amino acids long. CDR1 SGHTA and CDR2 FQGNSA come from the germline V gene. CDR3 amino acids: CASSLDAGGNQPQHF. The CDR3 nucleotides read TGTGCCAGCAGCTTGGACGCGGGCGGCAATCAGCCCCAGCATTTT. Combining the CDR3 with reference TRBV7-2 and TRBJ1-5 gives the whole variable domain GAGVSQSPSNKVTEKGKDVELRCDPISGHTALYWYRQSLGQGLEFLIYFQGNSAPDKSGLPSDRFSAERTGGSVSTLTIQRTQQEDSAVYLCASSLDAGGNQPQHFGDGTRLSIL.

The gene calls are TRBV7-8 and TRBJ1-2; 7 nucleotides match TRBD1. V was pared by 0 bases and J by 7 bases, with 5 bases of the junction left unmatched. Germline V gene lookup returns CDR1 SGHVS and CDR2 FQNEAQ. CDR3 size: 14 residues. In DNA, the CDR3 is TGTGCCAGCAGCTTAGCCCGGGACAGACGTGGCTACACCTTC. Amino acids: CASSLARDRRGYTF.

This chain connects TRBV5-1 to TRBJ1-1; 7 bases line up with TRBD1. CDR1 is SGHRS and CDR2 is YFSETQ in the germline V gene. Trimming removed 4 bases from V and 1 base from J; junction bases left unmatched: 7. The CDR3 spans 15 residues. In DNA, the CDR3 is TGCGCCAGCAGCCCCCCCCGGACAGGGAACACTGAAGCTTTCTTT. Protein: CASSPPRTGNTEAFF.

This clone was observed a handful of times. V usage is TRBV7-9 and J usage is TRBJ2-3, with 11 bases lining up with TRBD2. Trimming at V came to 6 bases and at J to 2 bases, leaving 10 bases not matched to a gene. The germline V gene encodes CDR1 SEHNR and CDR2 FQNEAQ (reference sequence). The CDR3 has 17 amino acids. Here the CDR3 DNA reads TGTGCCAGCAGGAGCGAGGCTAGCGGGGGGCCCACAGATACGCAGTATTTT. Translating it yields CASRSEASGGPTDTQYF.

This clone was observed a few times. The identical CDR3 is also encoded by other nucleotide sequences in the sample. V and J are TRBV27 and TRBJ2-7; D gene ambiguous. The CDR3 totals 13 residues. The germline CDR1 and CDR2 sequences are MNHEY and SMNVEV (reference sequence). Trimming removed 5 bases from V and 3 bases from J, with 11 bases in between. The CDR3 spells CASSLRGNYEQYV. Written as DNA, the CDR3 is TGTGCCAGCAGTCTCCGAGGAAACTACGAGCAGTACGTC.

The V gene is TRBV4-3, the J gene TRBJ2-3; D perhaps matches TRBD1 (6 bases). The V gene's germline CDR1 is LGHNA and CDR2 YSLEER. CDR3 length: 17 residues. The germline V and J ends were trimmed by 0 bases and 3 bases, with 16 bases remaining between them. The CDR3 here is CASSQDEIGQGTDTQYF. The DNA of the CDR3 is TGCGCCAGCAGCCAAGATGAAATAGGGCAGGGGACAGATACGCAGTATTTT.

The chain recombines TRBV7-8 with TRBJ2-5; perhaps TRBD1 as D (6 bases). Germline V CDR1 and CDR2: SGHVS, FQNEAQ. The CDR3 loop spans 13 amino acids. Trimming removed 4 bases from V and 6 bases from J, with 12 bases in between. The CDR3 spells CASSWDQGKTQYF. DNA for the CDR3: TGTGCCAGCAGCTGGGACCAGGGGAAGACCCAGTACTTC.

CDR3 protein: CASSSYRGLCEQYV. CDR3 in DNA: TGTGCCAGCAGCTCTTACAGGGGACTCTGCGAGCAGTACGTC. This chain connects TRBV7-9 to TRBJ2-7, with D perhaps matching TRBD1 (7 bases). Per germline, CDR1 SEHNR and CDR2 FQNEAQ (reference sequence). V lost 4 bases to trimming and J lost 6 bases, with 16 bases between them. The CDR3 consists of 14 residues.

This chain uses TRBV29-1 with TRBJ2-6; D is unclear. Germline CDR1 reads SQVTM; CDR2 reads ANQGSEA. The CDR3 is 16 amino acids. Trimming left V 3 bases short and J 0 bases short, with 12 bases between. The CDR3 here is CSVDEFIDSGANVLTF. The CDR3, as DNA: TGCAGCGTTGATGAATTTATAGACTCTGGGGCCAACGTCCTGACTTTC.

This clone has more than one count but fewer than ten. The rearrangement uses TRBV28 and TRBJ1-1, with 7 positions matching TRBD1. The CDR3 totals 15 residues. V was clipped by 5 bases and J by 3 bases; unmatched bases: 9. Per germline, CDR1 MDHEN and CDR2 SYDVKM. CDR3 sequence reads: CASSPETGSYTEAFF. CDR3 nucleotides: TGTGCCAGCAGTCCTGAGACAGGGTCGTACACTGAAGCTTTCTTT.

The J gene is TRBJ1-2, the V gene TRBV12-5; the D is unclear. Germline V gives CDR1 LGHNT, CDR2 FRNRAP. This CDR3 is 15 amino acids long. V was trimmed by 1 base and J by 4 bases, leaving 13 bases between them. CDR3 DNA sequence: TGTGCTAGTGGTTTGGGGTCCCAGGAGGTCTATGGCTACACCTTC. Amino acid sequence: CASGLGSQEVYGYTF.

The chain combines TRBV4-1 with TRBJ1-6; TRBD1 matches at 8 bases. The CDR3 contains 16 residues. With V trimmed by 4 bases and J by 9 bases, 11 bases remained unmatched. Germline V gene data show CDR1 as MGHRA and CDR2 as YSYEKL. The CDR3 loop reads CASSPSPRTGFSPLHF. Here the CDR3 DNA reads TGCGCCAGCAGCCCGTCCCCCCGGACAGGGTTTTCACCCCTCCACTTT.

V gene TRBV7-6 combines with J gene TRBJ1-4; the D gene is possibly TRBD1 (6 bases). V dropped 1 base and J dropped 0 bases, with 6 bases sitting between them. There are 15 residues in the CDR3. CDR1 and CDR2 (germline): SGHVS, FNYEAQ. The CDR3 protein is CASSLGQATNEKLFF. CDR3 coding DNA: TGTGCCAGCAGCTTAGGACAGGCAACTAATGAAAAACTGTTTTTT.

DNA for the CDR3: TGTGCCAGCAGCCCCTACGAAGGCGGGAATGAGCAGTTCTTC. This translates into CASSPYEGGNEQFF. The chain recombines TRBV5-6 with TRBJ2-1, with D possibly matching TRBD2 (5 bases). CDR1 SGHDT and CDR2 YYEEEE come from the germline V gene. This CDR3 has 14 amino acids. V was trimmed by 4 bases and J by 7 bases, leaving 15 bases between them.

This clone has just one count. The chain's CDR3 is CSVIDRGRSYEQYV. Here the CDR3 DNA reads TGCAGCGTCATAGACAGGGGCCGTTCCTACGAGCAGTACGTC. The chain links TRBV29-1 to TRBJ2-7; 8 bases align to TRBD1. Germline-derived CDR1 and CDR2 are SQVTM and ANQGSEA. The CDR3 is 14 residues long. V shed 6 bases, J shed 1 base, and the junction held 8 bases outside the gene matches.

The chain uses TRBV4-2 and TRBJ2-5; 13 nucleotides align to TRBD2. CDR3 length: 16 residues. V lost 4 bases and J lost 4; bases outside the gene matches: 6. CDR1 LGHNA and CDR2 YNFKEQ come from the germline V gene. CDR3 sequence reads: CASSRGTSGVGETQYF. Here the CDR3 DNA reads TGTGCCAGCAGCCGAGGGACTAGCGGGGTTGGAGAGACCCAGTACTTC.

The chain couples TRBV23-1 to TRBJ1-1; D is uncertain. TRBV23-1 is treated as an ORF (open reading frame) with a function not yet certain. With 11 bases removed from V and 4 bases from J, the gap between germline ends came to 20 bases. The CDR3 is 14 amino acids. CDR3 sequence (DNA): TGCGCCTCCGTAACCCTCCCTATGGTCACTGAAGCTTTCTTT. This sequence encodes CASVTLPMVTEAFF.

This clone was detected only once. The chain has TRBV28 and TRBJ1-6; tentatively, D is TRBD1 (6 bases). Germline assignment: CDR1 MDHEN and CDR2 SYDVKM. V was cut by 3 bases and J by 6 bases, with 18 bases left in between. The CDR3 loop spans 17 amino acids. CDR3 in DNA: TGTGCCAGCAGTTTTTTCTGGCCCGCAGGGGCTAATTCACCCCTCCACTTT. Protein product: CASSFFWPAGANSPLHF.

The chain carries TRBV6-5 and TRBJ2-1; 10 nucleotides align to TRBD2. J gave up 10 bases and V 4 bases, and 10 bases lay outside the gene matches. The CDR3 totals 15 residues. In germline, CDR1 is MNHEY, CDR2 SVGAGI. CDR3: CASSFQRGGHPEQFF. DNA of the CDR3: TGTGCCAGCAGTTTTCAGCGGGGGGGGCACCCAGAGCAGTTCTTC.

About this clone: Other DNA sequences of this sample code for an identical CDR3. CDR3 nucleotides: TGTGCCAGCAGCCAAGACAGGGGCAATCAGCCCCAGCATTTT. Translating it yields CASSQDRGNQPQHF. J is TRBJ1-5 and V is TRBV4-2, with D tentatively TRBD1 (5 bases). The CDR3 runs to 14 residues. V dropped 0 bases and J dropped 2 bases, with 5 bases sitting between them. From germline, CDR1 is LGHNA and CDR2 YNFKEQ.

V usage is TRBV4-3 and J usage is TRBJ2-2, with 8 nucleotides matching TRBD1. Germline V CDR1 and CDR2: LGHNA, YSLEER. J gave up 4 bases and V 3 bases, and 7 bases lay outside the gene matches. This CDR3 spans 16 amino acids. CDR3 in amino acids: CASSQVQGGRTGELFF. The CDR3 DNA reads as TGCGCCAGCAGCCAGGTACAGGGGGGTCGCACCGGGGAGCTGTTTTTT.